Given below is one TCR beta chain in context. MiXCR, run by TCRdb on the 5' RACE reads, gives a single entry per CDR3 protein. The table lists about 230,000 distinct CDR3 sequences, approximately 6.7% of them singletons. The entry originates in a study of T cells after yellow fever vaccination. The starting material was CD4+ T cells sorted from PBMCs, obtained on the day of the yellow fever booster vaccination. This TCR came from a man aged 30 to 45 who received the YFV17D yellow fever vaccine.

The CDR3 spells CASSLDEIKTDTQYF. The CDR3 DNA sequence: TGTGCCAGCAGCCTCGACGAGATTAAGACAGATACGCAGTATTTT. The chain links TRBV7-6 to TRBJ2-3; no clear D. The CDR3 length is 15 residues. The germline V and J ends were trimmed by 5 bases and 3 bases, with 15 bases remaining between them. Germline CDR1 is SGHVS and CDR2 is FNYEAQ.